This T cell receptor (beta chain) was identified in a study of beta chain features in type 1 diabetes. The study's findings and limits: There was a moderate but significant shortening of TCRB CDR3s in all four CD4+ subsets of Type 1 diabetes patients.

This clone was picked up many times. What it binds is unknown. Every bit of the isolated RNA underwent reverse transcription, so sequencing read expressed TCRB transcripts. Here immunoSEQ multiplex PCR was the method, and the copy in TCRdb shows in-frame clones only, minus some. Among some 160,000 clones listed, approximately 8.7% were seen once. The ends lost 5 bases at V and 5 bases at J; junction bases unmatched: 10. CDR3 size: 16 residues. The germline V gene encodes CDR1 MDHEN and CDR2 SYDVKM. Purities over 95% were achieved in all sorted populations. Sequenced: central memory CD4+ T cells from blood. The chain links TRBV28 to TRBJ1-4, with 8 bases lining up with TRBD1. The source of this sequence is a woman in her twenties or thirties with type 1 diabetes. CDR3 nucleotide sequence: TGTGCCAGCAGTACGGTCGGGACAGGAGGAAATGAAAAACTGTTTTTT. Encoded protein: CASSTVGTGGNEKLFF. The full variable domain, with the rest looked up from reference TRBV28 and TRBJ1-4, is DVKVTQSSRYLVKRTGEKVFLECVQDMDHENMFWYRQDPGLGLRLIYFSYDVKMKEKGDIPEGYSVSREKKERFSLILESASTNQTSMYLCASSTVGTGGNEKLFFGSGTQLSVL.